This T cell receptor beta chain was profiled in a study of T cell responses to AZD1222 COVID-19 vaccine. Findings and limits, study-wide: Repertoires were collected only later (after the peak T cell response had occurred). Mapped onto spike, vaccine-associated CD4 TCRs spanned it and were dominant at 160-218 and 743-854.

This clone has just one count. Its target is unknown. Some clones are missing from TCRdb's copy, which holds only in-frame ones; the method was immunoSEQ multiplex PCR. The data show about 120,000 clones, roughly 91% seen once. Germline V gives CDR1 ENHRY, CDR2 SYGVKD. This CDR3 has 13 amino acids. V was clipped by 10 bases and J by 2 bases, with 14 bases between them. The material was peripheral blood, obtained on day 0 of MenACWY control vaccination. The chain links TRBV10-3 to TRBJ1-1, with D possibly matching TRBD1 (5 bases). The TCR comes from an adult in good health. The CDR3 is CATQTDPNTEAFF. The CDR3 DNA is TGTGCCACCCAGACAGATCCCAACACTGAAGCTTTCTTT.